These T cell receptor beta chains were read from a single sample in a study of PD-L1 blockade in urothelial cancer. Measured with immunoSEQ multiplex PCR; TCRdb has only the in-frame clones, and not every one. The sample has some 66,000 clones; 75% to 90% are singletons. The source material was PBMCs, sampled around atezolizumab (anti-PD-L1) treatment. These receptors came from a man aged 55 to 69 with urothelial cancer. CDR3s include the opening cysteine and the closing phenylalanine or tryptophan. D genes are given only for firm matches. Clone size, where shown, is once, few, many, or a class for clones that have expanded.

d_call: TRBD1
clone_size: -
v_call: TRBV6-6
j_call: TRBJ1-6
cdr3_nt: TGTGCCAGCAGACACGTCGGACAGGGCTCTTCACCCCTCCACTTT
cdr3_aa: CASRHVGQGSSPLHF

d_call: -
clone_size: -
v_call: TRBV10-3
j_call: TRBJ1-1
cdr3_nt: TGTGCCATCAGTGAGTCGGGCAGGATGAACACTGAAGCTTTCTTT
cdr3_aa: CAISESGRMNTEAFF

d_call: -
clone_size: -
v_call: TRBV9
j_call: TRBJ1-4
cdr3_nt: TGTGCCAGCAGCGTAGAGGCGGGCAGGGGTGAAAAACTGTTTTTT
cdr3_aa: CASSVEAGRGEKLFF

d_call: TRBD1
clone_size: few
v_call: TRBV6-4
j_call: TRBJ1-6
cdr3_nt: TGTGCCAGCAATTGGACAGGGAGTTCACCCCTCCACTTT
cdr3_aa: CASNWTGSSPLHF

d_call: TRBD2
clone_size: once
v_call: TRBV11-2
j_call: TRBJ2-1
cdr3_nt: TGTGCCAGCAGCTTGGGCGGGGGGGCCTACAATGAGCAGTTCTTC
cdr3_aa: CASSLGGGAYNEQFF

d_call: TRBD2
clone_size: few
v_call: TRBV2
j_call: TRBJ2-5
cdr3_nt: TGTGCCAGCAGCGCTTCGAGACTAGCGGTCGCTGGGGAGACCCAGTACTTC
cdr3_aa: CASSASRLAVAGETQYF

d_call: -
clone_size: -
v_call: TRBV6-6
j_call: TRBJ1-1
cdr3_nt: TGTGCCACCGTTGGCCCAGGCATGAACACTGAAGCTTTCTTT
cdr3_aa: CATVGPGMNTEAFF

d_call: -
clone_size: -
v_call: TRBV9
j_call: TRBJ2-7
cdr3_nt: TGTGCCAGCAGCGTAGGACTGGGTAGGGAGCAGTACTTC
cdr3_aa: CASSVGLGREQYF

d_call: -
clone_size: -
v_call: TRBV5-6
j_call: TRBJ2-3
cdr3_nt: TGTGCCAGCAGCTTGACAGGGAAAACAGATACGCAGTATTTT
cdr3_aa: CASSLTGKTDTQYF

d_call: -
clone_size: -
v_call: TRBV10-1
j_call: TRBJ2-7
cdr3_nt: TGCGCCAGCAGTGAGTCGGTGGGGTTTGTTGAGGGCGAGCAGTACTTC
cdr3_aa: CASSESVGFVEGEQYF

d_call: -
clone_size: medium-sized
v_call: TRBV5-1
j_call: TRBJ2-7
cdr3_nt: TGCGCCAGCAGCTCCAACTACGAGCAGTACTTC
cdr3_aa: CASSSNYEQYF

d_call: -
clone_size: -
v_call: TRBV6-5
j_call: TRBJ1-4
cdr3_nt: TGTGCCAGCAGTTCAGGGTCGGCTAATGAAAAACTGTTTTTT
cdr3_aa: CASSSGSANEKLFF

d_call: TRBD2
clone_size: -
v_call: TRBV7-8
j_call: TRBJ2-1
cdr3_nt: TGTGCCAGCAGCTCGGGACTAGCGGGGGTGCTATACAATGAGCAGTTCTTC
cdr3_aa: CASSSGLAGVLYNEQFF

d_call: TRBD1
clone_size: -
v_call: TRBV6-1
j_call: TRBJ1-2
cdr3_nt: TGTGCCAGCAGTGGACGGACAGGAGAAGCTAACTATGGCTACACCTTC
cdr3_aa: CASSGRTGEANYGYTF

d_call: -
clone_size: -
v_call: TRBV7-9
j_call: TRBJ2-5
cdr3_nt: TGTGCCAGCAGCATCGGGGGAAAAGAGACCCAGTACTTC
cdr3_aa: CASSIGGKETQYF

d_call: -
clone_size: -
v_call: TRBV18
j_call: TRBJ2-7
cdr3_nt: TGTGCCAGCTCACCTCAAGCGGATATCTCCTACGAGCAGTACTTC
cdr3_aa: CASSPQADISYEQYF

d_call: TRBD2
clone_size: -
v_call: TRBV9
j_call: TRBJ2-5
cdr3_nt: TGTGCCAGCAGCGTAGACCCAGCGGGGGGATTCGAGACCCAGTACTTC
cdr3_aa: CASSVDPAGGFETQYF

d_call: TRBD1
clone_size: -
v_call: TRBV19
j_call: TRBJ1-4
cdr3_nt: TGTGCCAGTAGAGCCGGACAGGGCGGCGAAAAACTGTTTTTT
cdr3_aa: CASRAGQGGEKLFF